This is a list of T cell receptor beta chains from one sample in a study of identical twins. One entry per CDR3 protein, called by TCRdb with MiXCR from the 5' RACE reads. The profile covers about 500,000 distinct CDR3 sequences, with roughly an eighth appearing a single time and approximately 1% taken by the ten largest. The sample was also reused in another study, on yellow fever vaccine responses in identical twins.

Source material: CD4+ T cells sorted from blood. The receptors here all came from a woman aged 18-29 years in good health. Each CDR3 is given with its conserved first and last residue. D genes are given only for firm matches. Clone size, where shown, is once, few, many, or a class for clones that have expanded.

v_gene	d_gene	j_gene	abundance	CDR3aa	CDR3nt
TRBV5-1	TRBD2	TRBJ2-1	many	CASSLLAGGSNEQFF	TGCGCCAGCAGCTTGCTAGCGGGGGGGTCTAATGAGCAGTTCTTC
TRBV3-1	TRBD2	TRBJ2-5	NA	CASSQDSGLAGGLETQYF	TGTGCCAGCAGCCAAGATTCTGGACTAGCGGGGGGACTGGAGACCCAGTACTTC
TRBV10-1	NA	TRBJ2-6	NA	CASSSDTVGSGANVLTF	TGCGCCAGCAGTAGTGATACTGTAGGCTCTGGGGCCAACGTCCTGACTTTC
TRBV12-3/TRBV12-4	TRBD2	TRBJ2-5	NA	CASSRTSGGGSSETQYF	TGTGCCAGCAGCAGGACTAGCGGGGGCGGGAGTAGTGAGACCCAGTACTTC
TRBV6-1	TRBD2	TRBJ2-7	few	CASSVAGALYEQYF	TGTGCCAGCAGTGTAGCGGGAGCCCTCTACGAGCAGTACTTC
TRBV13	TRBD1	TRBJ2-7	NA	CASSPTDRASYEQYF	TGTGCCAGCAGCCCCACGGACAGGGCATCCTACGAGCAGTACTTC
TRBV6-1	NA	TRBJ2-7	NA	CASSPTGTAEPEQYF	TGTGCCAGCAGCCCAACCGGGACGGCAGAACCCGAGCAGTACTTC
TRBV5-1	TRBD1	TRBJ1-4	NA	CASSLYQGAFGKLFF	TGCGCCAGCAGCTTGTATCAGGGGGCATTCGGAAAACTGTTTTTT
TRBV5-1	TRBD1	TRBJ2-4	NA	CASSLVQGALQYF	TGCGCCAGCAGCTTGGTCCAGGGGGCGCTTCAGTACTTC
TRBV7-6	TRBD1	TRBJ1-1	few	CASSSGQGETEAFF	TGTGCCAGCAGCTCGGGACAGGGGGAAACTGAAGCTTTCTTT
TRBV29-1	NA	TRBJ2-7	NA	CSVTLTDYEQYF	TGCAGCGTCACTTTGACAGACTACGAGCAGTACTTC
TRBV27	NA	TRBJ2-7	NA	CASSFRRLEIPEQYF	TGTGCCAGCAGTTTCCGAAGACTAGAGATCCCCGAGCAGTACTTC
TRBV29-1	NA	TRBJ2-6	many	CSASESGANVLTF	TGCAGCGCTTCCGAGTCCGGGGCCAACGTCCTGACTTTC
TRBV25-1	NA	TRBJ2-5	few	CASSDHGLQETQYF	TGTGCCAGCAGTGATCACGGACTACAGGAGACCCAGTACTTC
TRBV6-5	NA	TRBJ1-1	NA	CASSYSKGSQAFF	TGTGCCAGCAGTTACTCGAAGGGGTCCCAAGCTTTCTTT
TRBV29-1	NA	TRBJ2-2	many	CSVEKGSGELFF	TGCAGCGTTGAGAAAGGGTCCGGGGAGCTGTTTTTT